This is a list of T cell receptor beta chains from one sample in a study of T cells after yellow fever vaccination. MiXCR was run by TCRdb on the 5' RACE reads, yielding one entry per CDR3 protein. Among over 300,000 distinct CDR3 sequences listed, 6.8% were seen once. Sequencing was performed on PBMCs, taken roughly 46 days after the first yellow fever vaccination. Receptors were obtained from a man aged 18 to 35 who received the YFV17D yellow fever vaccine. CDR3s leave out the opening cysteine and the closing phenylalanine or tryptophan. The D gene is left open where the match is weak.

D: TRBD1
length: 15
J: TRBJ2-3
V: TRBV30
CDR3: ASHSPRGQGSPDTQY

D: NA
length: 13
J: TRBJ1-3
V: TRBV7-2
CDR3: ASSKAQASGNTIY

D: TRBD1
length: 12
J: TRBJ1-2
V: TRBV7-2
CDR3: ASSLQQGDYGYT

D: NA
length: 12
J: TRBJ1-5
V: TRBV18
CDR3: ASSPGKSNQPQH

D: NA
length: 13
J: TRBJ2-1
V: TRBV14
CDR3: ASSQYKSSYNEQF

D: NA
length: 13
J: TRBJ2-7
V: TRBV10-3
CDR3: AISGSRGEFYEQY

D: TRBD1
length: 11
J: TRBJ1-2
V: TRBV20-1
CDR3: SAIALQGAKTT

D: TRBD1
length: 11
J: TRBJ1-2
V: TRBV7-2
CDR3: ASSFPYRGGYT

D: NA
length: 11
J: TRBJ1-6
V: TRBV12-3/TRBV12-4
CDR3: ASSLSGGSPLH

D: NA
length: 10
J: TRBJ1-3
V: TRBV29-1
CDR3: SAWGPGNTIY

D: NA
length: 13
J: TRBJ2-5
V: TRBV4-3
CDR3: ASSRQWTIGETQY

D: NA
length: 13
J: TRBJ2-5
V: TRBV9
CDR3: ASSVEFRDQETQY

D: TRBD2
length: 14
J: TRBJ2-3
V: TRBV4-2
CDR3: ASSQDKGTSGDTQY

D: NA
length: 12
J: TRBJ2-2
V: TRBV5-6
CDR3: ASSPELITGELF

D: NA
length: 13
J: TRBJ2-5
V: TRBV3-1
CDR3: ASSHLRGGQETQY

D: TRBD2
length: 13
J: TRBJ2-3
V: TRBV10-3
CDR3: AISQTGGQGDTQY